These 20 T cell receptor beta chains share one sample of origin, sequenced in a study of T cell responses to AZD1222 COVID-19 vaccine. This table comes from immunoSEQ multiplex PCR, and its TCRdb copy is limited to in-frame clones, with some not included. In the table there are tens of thousands of clones, approximately 84% of which are singletons. The source material was peripheral blood, sampled on day 0 of AZD1222 vaccination. All receptors derive from an adult in good health.

The sample holds a few counts of this clone. The chain recombines TRBV5-1 with TRBJ2-7; 7 positions agree with TRBD1. The CDR3 totals 17 residues. The V and J ends lost 1 base and 3 bases, in that order; junction bases with no gene match: 13. Germline V lookup: CDR1 SGHRS, CDR2 YFSETQ. As DNA, the CDR3 is TGCGCCAGCAGCTTGAGTGGTACCCGGGACAGATTCTACGAGCAGTACTTC. Its protein product is CASSLSGTRDRFYEQYF.

This clone was detected only a few times. This sample includes further DNA sequences coding for the same CDR3. This chain joins TRBV28 and TRBJ2-1; 10 positions agree with TRBD2. V shed 5 bases and J 5 bases; nucleotides not matched to a gene: 9. The germline CDR1 and CDR2 sequences are MDHEN and SYDVKM. This CDR3 has 16 amino acids. The CDR3 sequence: CASSLPSGRANNEQFF. As DNA, the CDR3 is TGTGCCAGCAGTCTCCCAAGCGGGAGGGCTAACAATGAGCAGTTCTTC.

This clone was counted ten times or more. V usage is TRBV11-3 and J usage is TRBJ2-1, with 14 bases lining up with TRBD2. CDR1 is SGHNT and CDR2 is YENEEA in the germline V gene. The ends lost 2 bases at V and 9 bases at J; junction bases unmatched: 6. The CDR3 spans 16 residues. The CDR3 loop is CASSLPGTSGSTEQFF. CDR3 in DNA: TGTGCCAGCAGCTTACCCGGGACTAGCGGGAGTACTGAGCAGTTCTTC.

J is TRBJ2-2 and V is TRBV5-1; D tentatively reads TRBD1 or TRBD2 (5 bases each). CDR1 and CDR2 (germline): SGHRS, YFSETQ. V was trimmed by 4 bases and J by 3 bases, leaving 16 bases between them. The CDR3 is 16 amino acids. This chain's CDR3 is CASSPRGLGDTGELFF. CDR3 sequence (DNA): TGCGCCAGCAGCCCCCGAGGACTGGGGGACACCGGGGAGCTGTTTTTT.

V and J are TRBV5-5 and TRBJ1-4; D unresolved. Trimming left V 4 bases short and J 7 bases short, with 14 bases between. The CDR3 consists of 14 residues. Germline CDR1 is SGHKS and CDR2 is YYEKEE (reference sequence). The CDR3, as DNA: TGTGCCAGCAGCATCGGACTGGTTCGTGAAAAACTGTTTTTT. Its protein product is CASSIGLVREKLFF.

The rearrangement links TRBV7-3 to TRBJ2-2; no firm D call. The V and J ends lost 5 bases and 1 base respectively, with 14 bases between them. The CDR3 is 16 residues long. CDR1 and CDR2 (germline): SGHTA, FQGTGA. CDR3: CASSPGPARNTGELFF. CDR3 coding DNA: TGTGCCAGCAGCCCCGGGCCGGCACGGAACACCGGGGAGCTGTTTTTT.

The chain is built from TRBV4-2 and TRBJ2-7; TRBD2 matches 7 bases. Per germline, CDR1 LGHNA and CDR2 YNFKEQ. CDR3 length: 17 amino acids. Losses at the gene ends were 0 bases for V and 0 bases for J; bases not matched to a gene: 8. CDR3 sequence (DNA): TGTGCCAGCAGCCAAGATGAGGGGCGGGGGAGCTCCTACGAGCAGTACTTC. Amino acids: CASSQDEGRGSSYEQYF.

The chain has TRBV7-2 and TRBJ1-1; D is undetermined. The CDR3 consists of 13 residues. Germline V gene lookup returns CDR1 SGHTA and CDR2 FQGNSA. Trimming cost V 8 bases and J 4 bases, with 14 bases left between them. The CDR3, as DNA: TGTGCCAGCCACTACACATGGGGCACTGAAGCTTTCTTT. Translating gives CASHYTWGTEAFF.

The chain has TRBV3-1 (or the pseudogene TRBV3-2) and TRBJ2-3, with D perhaps given as TRBD1 or TRBD2 (6 bases each). From germline, CDR1 is LGHDT and CDR2 YNNKEL (reference sequence). This CDR3 contains 16 residues. The V end lost 4 bases, the J end lost 0 bases, and 14 bases lay between the germline ends. The CDR3 DNA reads as TGTGCCAGCAGCCCCGGGGGCAGGGCAAGCACAGATACGCAGTATTTT. Protein sequence: CASSPGGRASTDTQYF.

There are a few counts of this clone. The V and J genes are TRBV12-3 or TRBV12-4 and TRBJ1-2; D call uncertain. CDR3 length: 12 residues. With 6 bases removed from V and 14 bases from J, the gap between germline ends came to 19 bases. CDR3 sequence: CASRLTTSVGTF. The CDR3 nucleotides read TGTGCCAGCAGGCTCACGACCTCAGTGGGGACCTTC.

V and J are TRBV28 and TRBJ2-5; 7 bases map to TRBD2. V lost 11 bases, J lost 2 bases, and 14 bases stayed unmatched. Germline V lookup: CDR1 MDHEN, CDR2 SYDVKM. The CDR3 covers 15 residues. The CDR3, as DNA: TGTGCCGGCGGCGGAAGACGGGAGGTACAAGAGACCCAGTACTTC. The encoded protein is CAGGGRREVQETQYF.

The CDR3 nucleotides read TGCAGTGTTAGTCAGGGGTTCGTGGGTGAGCAGTTCTTC. This encodes CSVSQGFVGEQFF. This sequence joins TRBV20-1 and TRBJ2-1, with a possible D match to TRBD1 (6 bases). The CDR3 extends over 13 amino acids. Trimming pared 7 bases from V and 9 bases from J, leaving 19 bases between. In germline, CDR1 is DFQATT, CDR2 SNEGSKA (reference sequence).

This chain joins TRBV9 and TRBJ1-2, with TRBD1 matching over 7 bases. Germline V lookup: CDR1 SGDLS, CDR2 YYNGEE. The CDR3 is made up of 16 amino acids. V gave up 0 bases and J gave up 0 bases; unmatched junction bases: 5. The CDR3 sequence is CASSVEPGGANYGYTF. CDR3 DNA sequence: TGTGCCAGCAGCGTAGAACCAGGGGGGGCTAACTATGGCTACACCTTC.

J is TRBJ1-2 and V is TRBV5-6; D is ambiguous. V lost 1 base to trimming and J lost 4 bases, with 11 bases between them. This CDR3 comprises 14 residues. Germline V gene sequence: CDR1 SGHDT, CDR2 YYEEEE. The CDR3 is CASSLPGGIYGYTF. The DNA for the CDR3 is TGTGCCAGCAGCTTGCCTGGAGGGATCTATGGCTACACCTTC. Using reference TRBV5-6 and TRBJ1-2 for the parts outside the CDR3, the full variable domain is DAGVTQSPTHLIKTRGQQVTLRCSPKSGHDTVSWYQQALGQGPQFIFQYYEEEERQRGNFPDRFSGHQFPNYSSELNVNALLLGDSALYLCASSLPGGIYGYTFGSGTRLTVV.

V is TRBV27 and J is TRBJ1-2; D might be TRBD1 (5 bases). Germline V gene lookup returns CDR1 MNHEY and CDR2 SMNVEV (reference sequence). The CDR3 contains 16 residues. V was cut by 1 base and J by 6 bases, with 18 bases left in between. The CDR3, as DNA: TGTGCCAGCAGTTTATTTTCGGGCAGGGTGATTAATGGCTACACCTTC. Its protein is CASSLFSGRVINGYTF.

V is TRBV7-2 and J is TRBJ1-1; D uncertain. Germline V gene data show CDR1 as SGHTA and CDR2 as FQGNSA. The germline V and J ends were trimmed by 0 bases and 1 base, with 6 bases remaining between them. This CDR3 has 14 amino acids. The CDR3 nucleotides are TGTGCCAGCAGCTTAGCGCGTGAGAACACTGAAGCTTTCTTT. Its protein product is CASSLARENTEAFF. Full variable domain (missing parts from reference TRBV7-2 and TRBJ1-1): GAGVSQSPSNKVTEKGKDVELRCDPISGHTALYWYRQSLGQGLEFLIYFQGNSAPDKSGLPSDRFSAERTGGSVSTLTIQRTQQEDSAVYLCASSLARENTEAFFGQGTRLTVV.

The V gene is TRBV6-6, the J gene TRBJ1-1; D call uncertain. Germline V gives CDR1 MNHNY, CDR2 SVGAGI (reference sequence). Trimming removed 6 bases at V and 1 base at J, with 12 bases between. CDR3 size: 14 residues. CDR3 sequence: CASSQLVGNTEAFF. The CDR3, as DNA: TGTGCCAGCAGCCAGTTAGTGGGGAACACTGAAGCTTTCTTT.

The chain recombines TRBV27 with TRBJ2-1; D is undetermined. The V gene's germline CDR1 is MNHEY and CDR2 SMNVEV (reference sequence). This CDR3 has 16 amino acids. Trimming removed 3 bases at V and 4 bases at J, with 16 bases between. The CDR3 here is CASSLLSREAYNEQFF. CDR3 bases: TGTGCCAGCAGTTTGTTGTCGAGAGAGGCGTACAATGAGCAGTTCTTC.

Notes on this clone: It is unclear where the CDR3 begins or ends on the DNA, so no DNA is shown, and the CDR3 is as TCRdb lists it. The CDR3 is CASILGGGGRLFF. The chain carries TRBV2 and TRBJ2-2. Germline assignment: CDR1 SNHLY and CDR2 FYNNEI. A total of 13 residues make up the CDR3, ends included.

The chain recombines TRBV15 with TRBJ2-1; D tentatively reads TRBD1 or TRBD2 (6 bases each). The CDR3 runs to 14 residues. Germline values: CDR1 LNHNV, CDR2 YYDKDF (reference sequence). The V and J ends lost 5 bases and 3 bases respectively, with 11 bases between them. The CDR3 is CATSLGGNYNEQFF. The CDR3 DNA sequence: TGTGCCACCAGCCTAGGGGGGAACTACAATGAGCAGTTCTTC.